This T cell receptor (beta chain) appears in the sequencing data of a study of blood T cell repertoires in COVID-19. Looking at the study overall: Italy, Spain and the United States were the sources of the convalescent and acute COVID-19 samples.

Participants in the exposed group had met a COVID-19 case in the 2 weeks before joining the study. Per the authors' pipeline: The authors estimated nucleated cell counts from reference gene primer amplification. Only in-frame clones appear in the TCRdb table, and some are missing; sequencing was by immunoSEQ multiplex PCR. The V and J calls and clone size come from that table; D and trimming were worked out from the DNA. In the table there are hundreds of thousands of clones, about 88% of which are singletons. The CDR3 spans 15 residues. V dropped 4 bases and J dropped 9; count of bases not matched to a gene: 8. Per the germline V gene, CDR1 is LGHDT and CDR2 is YNNKEL (reference sequence).

The TCR originated in a woman younger than 35 who had been exposed to COVID-19. The sample taken for sequencing was PBMCs or T cells enriched from blood (not recorded which). The genes are TRBV3-1 (or the pseudogene TRBV3-2) and TRBJ1-6; the match to TRBD1 covers 8 bases. Here the CDR3 DNA reads TGTGCCAGCAGCCCCTCGACAGGGGTCAGTTCACCCCTCCACTTT. The encoded protein is CASSPSTGVSSPLHF.